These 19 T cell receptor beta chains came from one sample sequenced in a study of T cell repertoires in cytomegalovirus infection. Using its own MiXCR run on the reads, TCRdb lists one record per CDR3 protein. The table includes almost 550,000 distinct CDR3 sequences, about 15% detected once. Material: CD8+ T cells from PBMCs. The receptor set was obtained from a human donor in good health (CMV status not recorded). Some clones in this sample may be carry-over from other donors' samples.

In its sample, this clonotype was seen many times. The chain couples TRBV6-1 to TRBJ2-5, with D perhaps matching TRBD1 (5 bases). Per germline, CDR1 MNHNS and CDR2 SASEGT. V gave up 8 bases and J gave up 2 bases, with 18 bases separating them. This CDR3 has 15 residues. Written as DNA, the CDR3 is TGTGCCAGCGATCGATACCCGACAGTACAAGAGACCCAGTACTTC. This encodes CASDRYPTVQETQYF.

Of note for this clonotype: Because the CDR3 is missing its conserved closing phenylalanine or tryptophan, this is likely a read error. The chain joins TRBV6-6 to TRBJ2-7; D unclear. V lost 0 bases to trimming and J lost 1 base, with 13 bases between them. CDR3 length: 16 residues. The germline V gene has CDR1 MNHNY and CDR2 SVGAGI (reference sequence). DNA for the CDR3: TGTGCCAGCAGTTACTCGACGCCACTCGAATCCTACGAGCAGTACTTA. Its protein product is CASSYSTPLESYEQYL.

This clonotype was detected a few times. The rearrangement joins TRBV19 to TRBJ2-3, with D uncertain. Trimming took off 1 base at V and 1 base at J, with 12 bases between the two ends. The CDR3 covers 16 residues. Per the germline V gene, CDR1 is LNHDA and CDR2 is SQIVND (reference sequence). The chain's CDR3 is CASSIGVAVRTDTQYF. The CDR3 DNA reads TGTGCCAGTAGTATAGGTGTGGCAGTGCGCACAGATACGCAGTATTTT.

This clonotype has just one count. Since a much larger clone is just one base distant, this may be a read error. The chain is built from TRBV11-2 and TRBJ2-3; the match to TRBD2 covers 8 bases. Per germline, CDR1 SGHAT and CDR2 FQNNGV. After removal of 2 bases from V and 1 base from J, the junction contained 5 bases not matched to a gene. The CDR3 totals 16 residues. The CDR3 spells CASSLYGRGGTDTQYF. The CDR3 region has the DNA TGTGCCAGCAGCTTATACGGGAGGGGGGGCACAGATACGCAGTATTTT.

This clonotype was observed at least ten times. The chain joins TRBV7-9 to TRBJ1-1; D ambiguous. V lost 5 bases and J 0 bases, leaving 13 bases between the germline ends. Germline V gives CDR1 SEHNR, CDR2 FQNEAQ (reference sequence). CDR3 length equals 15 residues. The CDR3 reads CASSPGGSLNTEAFF. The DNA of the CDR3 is TGTGCCAGCAGCCCCGGCGGGAGCTTGAACACTGAAGCTTTCTTT.

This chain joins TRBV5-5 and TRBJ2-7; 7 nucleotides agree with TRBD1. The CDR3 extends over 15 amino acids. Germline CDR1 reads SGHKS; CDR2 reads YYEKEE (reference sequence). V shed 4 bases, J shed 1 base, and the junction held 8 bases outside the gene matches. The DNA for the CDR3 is TGTGCCAGCAGCCAAGGGACAGCTGGGTCCTACGAGCAGTACTTC. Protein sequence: CASSQGTAGSYEQYF.

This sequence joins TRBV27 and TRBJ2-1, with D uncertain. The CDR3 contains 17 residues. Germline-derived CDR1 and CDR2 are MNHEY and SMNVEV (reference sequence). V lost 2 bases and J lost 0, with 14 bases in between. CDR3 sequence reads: CASSLGVPESSYNEQFF. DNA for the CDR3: TGTGCCAGCAGTTTAGGAGTTCCCGAAAGCTCCTACAATGAGCAGTTCTTC.

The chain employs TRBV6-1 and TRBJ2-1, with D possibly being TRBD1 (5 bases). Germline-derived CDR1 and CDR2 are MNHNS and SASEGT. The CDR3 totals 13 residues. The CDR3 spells CTTGHFTYNEQFF. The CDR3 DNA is TGTACCACCGGACACTTTACTTACAATGAGCAGTTCTTC.

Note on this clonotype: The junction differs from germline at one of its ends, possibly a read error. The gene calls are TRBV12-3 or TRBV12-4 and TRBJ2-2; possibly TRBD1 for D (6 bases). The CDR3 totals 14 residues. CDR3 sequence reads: CASSSGAGTGVLFF. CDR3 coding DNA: TGTGCCAGCAGTTCAGGGGCGGGCACCGGGGTGCTGTTTTTT.

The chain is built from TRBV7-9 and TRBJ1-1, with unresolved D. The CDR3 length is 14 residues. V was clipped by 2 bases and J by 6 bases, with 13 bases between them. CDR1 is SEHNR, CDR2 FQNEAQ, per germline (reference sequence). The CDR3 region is CASSLTGLGPEAFF. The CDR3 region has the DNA TGTGCCAGCAGCTTAACCGGACTGGGCCCTGAAGCTTTCTTT.

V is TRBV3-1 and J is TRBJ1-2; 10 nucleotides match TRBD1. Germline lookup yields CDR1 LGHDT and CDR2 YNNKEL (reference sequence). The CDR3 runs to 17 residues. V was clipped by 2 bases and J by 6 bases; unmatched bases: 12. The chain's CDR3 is CASSQMVLGQGENGYTF. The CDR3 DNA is TGTGCCAGCAGCCAAATGGTGTTAGGACAGGGGGAGAATGGCTACACCTTC.

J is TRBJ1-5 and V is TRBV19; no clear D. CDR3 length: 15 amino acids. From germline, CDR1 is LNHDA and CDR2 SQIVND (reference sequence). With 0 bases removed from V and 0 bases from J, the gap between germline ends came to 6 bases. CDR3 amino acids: CASSIDLYSNQPQHF. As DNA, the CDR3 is TGTGCCAGTAGTATAGATCTCTATAGCAATCAGCCCCAGCATTTT.

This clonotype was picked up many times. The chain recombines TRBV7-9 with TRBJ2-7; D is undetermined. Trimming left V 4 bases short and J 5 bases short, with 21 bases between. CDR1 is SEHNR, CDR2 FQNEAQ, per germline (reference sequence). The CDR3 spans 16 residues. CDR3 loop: CASSSERHPRWDEQYF. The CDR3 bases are TGTGCCAGCAGCTCAGAGAGACACCCGAGATGGGACGAGCAGTACTTC.

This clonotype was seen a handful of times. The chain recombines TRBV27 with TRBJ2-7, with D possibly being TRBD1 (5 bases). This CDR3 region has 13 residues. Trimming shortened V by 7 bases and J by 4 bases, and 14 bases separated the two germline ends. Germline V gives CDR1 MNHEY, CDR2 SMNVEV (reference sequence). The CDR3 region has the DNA TGTGCCAGCACCACAGGTCCTTGGTACGAGCAGTACTTC. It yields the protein CASTTGPWYEQYF.

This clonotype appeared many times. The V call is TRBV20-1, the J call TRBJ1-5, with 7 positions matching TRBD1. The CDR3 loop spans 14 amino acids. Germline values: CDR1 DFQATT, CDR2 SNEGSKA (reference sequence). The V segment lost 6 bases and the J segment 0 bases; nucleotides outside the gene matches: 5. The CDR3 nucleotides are TGCAGTGCAAGACAGGGTTATAGCAATCAGCCCCAGCATTTT. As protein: CSARQGYSNQPQHF.

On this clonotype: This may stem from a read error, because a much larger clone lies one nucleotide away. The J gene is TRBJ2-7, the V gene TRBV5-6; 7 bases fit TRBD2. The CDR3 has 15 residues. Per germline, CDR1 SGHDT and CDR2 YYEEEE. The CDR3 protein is CPSSPGRSGDYEQYF. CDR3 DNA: TGTCCCAGCAGCCCCGGGAGGAGCGGAGACTACGAGCAGTACTTC.

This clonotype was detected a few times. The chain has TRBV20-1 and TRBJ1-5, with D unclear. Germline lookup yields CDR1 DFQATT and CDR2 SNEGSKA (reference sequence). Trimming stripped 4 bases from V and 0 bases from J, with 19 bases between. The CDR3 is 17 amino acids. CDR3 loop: CSATPREGVYSNQPQHF. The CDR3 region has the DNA TGCAGTGCTACCCCGAGGGAGGGTGTATATAGCAATCAGCCCCAGCATTTT.

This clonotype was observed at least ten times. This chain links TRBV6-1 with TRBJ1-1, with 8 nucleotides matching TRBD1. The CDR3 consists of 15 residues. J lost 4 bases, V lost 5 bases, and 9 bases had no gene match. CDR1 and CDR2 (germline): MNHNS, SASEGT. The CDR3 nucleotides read TGTGCCAGCAGTAATCGCAGGGGGCAGATCACTGAAGCTTTCTTT. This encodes CASSNRRGQITEAFF.

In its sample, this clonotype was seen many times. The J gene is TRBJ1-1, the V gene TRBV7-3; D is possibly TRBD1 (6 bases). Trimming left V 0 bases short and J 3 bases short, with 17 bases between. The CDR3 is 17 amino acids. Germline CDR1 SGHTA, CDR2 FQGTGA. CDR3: CASSLTSWGAADTEAFF. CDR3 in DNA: TGTGCCAGCAGCTTAACTTCCTGGGGGGCGGCGGACACTGAAGCTTTCTTT.